Below are 5 T cell receptor beta chains sequenced from a single sample in a study of OX40 agonist ivuxolimab in advanced cancers. This table comes from immunoSEQ multiplex PCR, and its TCRdb copy is limited to in-frame clones, with some not included. The sample includes 15,000 to 20,000 clones, roughly 73% of them seen just once. The sample consisted of CD4+ or CD8+ T cells sorted from blood, taken in a trial of the OX40 agonist ivuxolimab. The receptors here all came from an adult with an advanced solid tumor such as melanoma, head and neck, liver or kidney cancer.

The chain employs TRBV7-8 and TRBJ2-3, with TRBD2 matching over 9 bases. Germline V CDR1 and CDR2: SGHVS, FQNEAQ. V dropped 10 bases and J dropped 0; count of bases not matched to a gene: 17. The CDR3 is 18 residues long. This CDR3 reads CATLPGRASGASTDTQYF. CDR3 DNA sequence: TGTGCCACCCTGCCCGGGAGGGCTAGCGGGGCTAGCACAGATACGCAGTATTTT.

There are a few counts of this clone. The rearrangement joins TRBV7-7 to TRBJ2-1; possibly TRBD2 for D (6 bases). The CDR3 spans 13 residues. Trimming took 2 bases from V and 9 from J, leaving 11 bases between them. Germline-derived CDR1 and CDR2 are SSHAT and FNYEAQ (reference sequence). The CDR3 protein is CASSLTVEGEQFF. DNA for the CDR3: TGTGCCAGCAGCTTAACGGTGGAGGGTGAGCAGTTCTTC.

This clone occurred a few times. CDR3 bases: TGTGCCAGTAGTATAAATGAGGGGGGCAATGAGCAGTTCTTC. It codes for CASSINEGGNEQFF. J is TRBJ2-1 and V is TRBV19; D possibly matches TRBD1 or TRBD2 (6 bases each). The CDR3 is 14 amino acids. The germline gives CDR1 LNHDA, CDR2 SQIVND (reference sequence). Trimming shortened V by 2 bases and J by 6 bases, and 11 bases separated the two germline ends.

This chain connects TRBV27 to TRBJ2-7; 8 bases fit TRBD1. The germline V gene has CDR1 MNHEY and CDR2 SMNVEV (reference sequence). J gave up 3 bases and V 8 bases, and 12 bases lay outside the gene matches. This CDR3 region has 15 residues. The CDR3, as DNA: TGTGCCAGCCACCCAGGGGGCTCCCCCCGCTACGAGCAGTACTTC. Translating gives CASHPGGSPRYEQYF.

This chain uses TRBV5-6 with TRBJ1-3; D gene ambiguous. The germline V and J ends were trimmed by 0 bases and 7 bases, with 8 bases remaining between them. The CDR3 contains 13 residues. Germline CDR1 reads SGHDT; CDR2 reads YYEEEE. The CDR3 region has the DNA TGTGCCAGCAGCTTGGGGGGAGAGAACACCATATATTTT. It translates to CASSLGGENTIYF.